This T cell receptor (beta chain) was captured in a study of blood T cell repertoires in COVID-19. Sequencing was performed with immunoSEQ multiplex PCR; in TCRdb, only in-frame clones are kept and a portion is missing. The repertoire has some 300,000 clones, approximately 80% of them found once; the top ten carry around 3.7%. CDR3 size: 16 residues. From germline, CDR1 is SQVTM and CDR2 ANQGSEA. V gave up 0 bases and J gave up 6 bases, with 20 bases separating them. Material: peripheral blood. This receptor was identified in a woman aged 45-60 years with active or convalescent COVID-19. This rearrangement joins TRBV29-1 to TRBJ2-5; D is possibly TRBD2 (5 bases). The CDR3 DNA is TGCAGCGTTGAAGAGCTGCCTAGCCATCGGGGTAAGACCCAGTACTTC. Translation: CSVEELPSHRGKTQYF.